This TCR beta chain came from a study of blood T cell repertoires in COVID-19. Per germline, CDR1 SNHLY and CDR2 FYNNEI. This CDR3 contains 15 residues. The junction had 4 bases not matched to a gene; V was cut back by 1 base and J by 3 bases. Here immunoSEQ multiplex PCR was the method, and the copy in TCRdb shows in-frame clones only, minus some. The repertoire holds over 250,000 clones, with just under 90% as singletons. The clonotype originates from a woman aged 55-69 years who had recovered from COVID-19. Source material: PBMCs or T cells enriched from blood (not recorded which). The chain carries TRBV2 and TRBJ2-7; 9 bases match TRBD2. CDR3 in DNA: TGTGCCAGCAGTGAAGAAGCGGGAGGCGGCTACGAGCAGTACTTC. Amino acids: CASSEEAGGGYEQYF.